This TCR beta chain was documented in a study of T cell responses to AZD1222 COVID-19 vaccine. Findings and limits, study-wide: White British donors predominated, females outnumbered males, and clonal diversity was possibly underestimated. Unmutated variant regions are reportedly the target of nearly half of TCRs that are spike-specific. Vaccine-related CD4 TCRs covered spike, predominating at 160-218 and 743-854.

Concerning this clone itself: What it recognizes is unknown.

Germline loops: CDR1 LNHDA, CDR2 SQIVND (reference sequence). This CDR3 has 14 residues. Trimming took off 4 bases at V and 4 bases at J, with 12 bases between the two ends. Only in-frame clones appear in the TCRdb table, and some are missing; sequencing was by immunoSEQ multiplex PCR. The sample includes 90,000 to 100,000 clones, approximately 91% of them seen just once. This specimen was peripheral blood, taken on day 0 of AZD1222 vaccination. This sequence originates from an adult in good health. The chain carries TRBV19 and TRBJ2-3, with D possibly matching TRBD2 (5 bases). The CDR3 bases are TGTGCCAGTAGTAAACGCCGGGAATCAGATACGCAGTATTTT. Encoded protein: CASSKRRESDTQYF.